These 17 T cell receptor beta chains came from one sample sequenced in a study of blood T cell repertoires in COVID-19. Data came from immunoSEQ multiplex PCR; TCRdb stores just in-frame clones and leaves some out. The sample has some 11,000 clones; 84% are singletons. Sequenced input: peripheral blood. The receptors were sampled from a man aged 45-60 years with active COVID-19.

The rearrangement links TRBV5-6 to TRBJ2-1; a possible D gene is TRBD1 (6 bases). This CDR3 region has 13 residues. V lost 6 bases and J lost 8, with 15 bases in between. The germline CDR1 and CDR2 sequences are SGHDT and YYEEEE. The CDR3 is CASNDRFIDEQFF. CDR3 coding DNA: TGTGCCAGCAACGACAGGTTTATCGATGAGCAGTTCTTC.

The rearrangement joins TRBV28 to TRBJ2-7; the match to TRBD1 covers 11 bases. CDR3 size: 15 residues. From germline, CDR1 is MDHEN and CDR2 SYDVKM. V lost 6 bases to trimming and J lost 7 bases; unmatched junction nucleotides: 11. The CDR3 spells CASSPIGQGASEQYF. The CDR3 DNA sequence: TGTGCCAGCAGCCCCATCGGACAGGGGGCTAGTGAGCAGTACTTC.

This chain uses TRBV28 with TRBJ1-2; the match to TRBD1 covers 9 bases. Germline CDR1 reads MDHEN; CDR2 reads SYDVKM. The CDR3 is 15 amino acids. The V segment lost 5 bases and the J segment 3 bases; nucleotides outside the gene matches: 7. The CDR3 reads CASSAQQGAYYGYTF. The CDR3 bases are TGTGCCAGCAGTGCTCAACAGGGGGCATACTATGGCTACACCTTC.

The chain couples TRBV6-5 to TRBJ2-2, with D possibly matching TRBD1 (5 bases). The CDR3 runs to 14 residues. The germline gives CDR1 MNHEY, CDR2 SVGAGI. V dropped 7 bases and J dropped 4 bases, with 13 bases sitting between them. This chain's CDR3 is CASNPYQGTGELFF. The CDR3 DNA reads TGTGCCAGCAACCCCTATCAGGGCACCGGGGAGCTGTTTTTT.

This clone was seen just once. The gene calls are TRBV28 and TRBJ1-4; D is possibly TRBD1 (6 bases). Trimming took off 3 bases at V and 1 base at J, with 12 bases between the two ends. This CDR3 is built from 16 residues. The germline V gene has CDR1 MDHEN and CDR2 SYDVKM. The CDR3 DNA follows: TGTGCCAGCAGTTTCCAGGGGCCCGTAACTAATGAAAAACTGTTTTTT. It specifies CASSFQGPVTNEKLFF.

This sequence joins TRBV5-4 and TRBJ2-2, with 9 bases that match TRBD1. Germline V gene sequence: CDR1 SGHNT, CDR2 YYREEE (reference sequence). The CDR3 consists of 16 residues. The V and J ends lost 1 base and 4 bases, in that order; junction bases with no gene match: 5. DNA for the CDR3: TGTGCCAGCAGCTTGAAGACAGGGGGATTCACCGGGGAGCTGTTTTTT. This codes for CASSLKTGGFTGELFF.

This chain's CDR3 is CASSIGGDTQYF. CDR3 DNA sequence: TGTGCCAGTAGTATCGGAGGGGATACGCAGTATTTT. The V gene is TRBV19, the J gene TRBJ2-3; D perhaps matches TRBD2 (6 bases). The CDR3 has 12 residues. Trimming took off 3 bases at V and 6 bases at J, with 7 bases between the two ends. CDR1 is LNHDA, CDR2 SQIVND, per germline (reference sequence).

This chain joins TRBV2 and TRBJ2-1, with 8 bases aligning to TRBD1. The CDR3 covers 15 residues. V gave up 1 base and J gave up 7 bases; unmatched junction bases: 6. From germline, CDR1 is SNHLY and CDR2 FYNNEI. Here the CDR3 DNA reads TGTGCCAGCAGTGAAGTAGGACAGGGATGGAATGAGCAGTTCTTC. As protein: CASSEVGQGWNEQFF. Drawing the rest from reference TRBV2 and TRBJ2-1, the complete variable domain is EPEVTQTPSHQVTQMGQEVILRCVPISNHLYFYWYRQILGQKVEFLVSFYNNEISEKSEIFDDQFSVERPDGSNFTLKIRSTKLEDSAMYFCASSEVGQGWNEQFFGPGTRLTVL.

Written as DNA, the CDR3 is TGCGCCAGCAGCGGGGCAGGGGACGAGCAGTACTTC. It is translated as CASSGAGDEQYF. The chain links TRBV5-1 to TRBJ2-7; the D gene is possibly TRBD1 (6 bases). CDR1 SGHRS and CDR2 YFSETQ come from the germline V gene. V lost 4 bases and J 5 bases, leaving 10 bases between the germline ends. The CDR3 runs to 12 residues.

CDR3 nucleotide sequence: TGTGCCATCAGCCACGACACGTCCTCTGAAGCTTTCTTT. Amino acids: CAISHDTSSEAFF. This chain uses TRBV10-3 with TRBJ1-1; D gene uncertain. Germline V gene data show CDR1 as ENHRY and CDR2 as SYGVKD. The CDR3 is 13 amino acids. With 6 bases removed from V and 6 bases from J, the gap between germline ends came to 14 bases.

The chain has TRBV7-9 and TRBJ2-2; D remains unclear. Germline-derived CDR1 and CDR2 are SEHNR and FQNEAQ (reference sequence). The CDR3 has 16 residues. V was trimmed by 2 bases and J by 4 bases, leaving 14 bases between them. CDR3 residues: CASSLIRYNVTGELFF. The CDR3 region has the DNA TGTGCCAGCAGCTTAATTCGCTATAATGTCACCGGGGAGCTGTTTTTT.

This chain links TRBV9 with TRBJ2-2; TRBD1 matches 9 bases. Germline V gives CDR1 SGDLS, CDR2 YYNGEE. The V segment lost 4 bases and the J segment 5 bases; nucleotides outside the gene matches: 9. The CDR3 covers 16 residues. CDR3 sequence: CASSLATGGITGELFF. CDR3 nucleotide sequence: TGTGCCAGCAGCCTGGCTACAGGGGGCATAACCGGGGAGCTGTTTTTT.

A few counts support this clone. The chain recombines TRBV27 with TRBJ2-6; 9 positions agree with TRBD1. The CDR3 consists of 18 residues. CDR1 and CDR2 (germline): MNHEY, SMNVEV (reference sequence). V shed 6 bases, J shed 2 bases, and the junction held 11 bases outside the gene matches. CDR3 coding DNA: TGTGCCAGCAGACCAACAGGGGGCGCTGGCGCTGGGGCCAACGTCCTGACTTTC. Its protein is CASRPTGGAGAGANVLTF.

V is TRBV27 and J is TRBJ2-1, with TRBD1 identical over 11 bases. The CDR3 is 17 residues long. The V gene end was trimmed by 4 bases and the J gene end by 6 bases; junction bases not matched to a gene: 11. Germline-derived CDR1 and CDR2 are MNHEY and SMNVEV (reference sequence). Written as DNA, the CDR3 is TGTGCCAGCAGTTCACTGTTCGAGGGACAGGGGGTCAATGAGCAGTTCTTC. Translation: CASSSLFEGQGVNEQFF.

The CDR3 loop is CASRPESSYNEQFF. The CDR3 bases are TGTGCCAGCAGACCGGAGTCGAGTTACAATGAGCAGTTCTTC. This chain uses TRBV28 with TRBJ2-1, with D uncertain. Germline V gives CDR1 MDHEN, CDR2 SYDVKM. The CDR3 spans 14 residues. Between the trimmed V and J ends, which lost 6 bases and 4 bases, there was a span of 13 bases.

The chain employs TRBV27 and TRBJ2-1, with D unresolved. Germline CDR1 and CDR2: MNHEY and SMNVEV (reference sequence). Trimming removed 0 bases from V and 4 bases from J, with 13 bases in between. The CDR3 runs to 16 residues. The CDR3 is CASSLSLTQSYNEQFF. The DNA for the CDR3 is TGTGCCAGCAGTTTATCGTTGACACAATCTTACAATGAGCAGTTCTTC.

This clone is medium-sized. Other DNA variants within this sample encode the same CDR3. The chain is built from TRBV15 and TRBJ2-7; D perhaps matches TRBD1 (6 bases). The CDR3 covers 14 residues. Trimming cost V 3 bases and J 2 bases, with 11 bases left between them. CDR1 LNHNV and CDR2 YYDKDF come from the germline V gene (reference sequence). CDR3 in amino acids: CATSRTGDAYEQYF. In nucleotides, the CDR3 is TGTGCCACCAGCAGGACAGGTGACGCCTACGAGCAGTACTTC.